These 2 T cell receptor beta chains were sequenced from one sample in a study of T cells in Graves' hyperthyroidism and ophthalmopathy. Using RNA transcripts as the source, TCR beta CDR3 regions were amplified. When the TCR CDR3 underwent first-round RT-PCR, the HTBI primer set was used. One entry per CDR3 protein results from TCRdb running MiXCR on the multiplex PCR reads. Counted here are 700,000 or so distinct CDR3 sequences, about 17% occurring once; the ten biggest clones make up 8.4%. Sequenced material: blood. The receptor set was obtained from a man aged 18-30 years with Graves' hyperthyroidism.

The chain couples TRBV6-5 to TRBJ2-1; 11 bases match TRBD2. Germline V gene lookup returns CDR1 MNHEY and CDR2 SVGAGI. The CDR3 runs to 16 residues. Losses at the gene ends were 2 bases for V and 8 bases for J; bases not matched to a gene: 8. CDR3 nucleotide sequence: TGTGCCAGCAGTTACCCCGCTAGCGGGAGGATTTATGAGCAGTTCTTC. This encodes CASSYPASGRIYEQFF.

This clonotype was seen repeatedly, ten times or more. The J gene is TRBJ2-7, the V gene TRBV7-2; 10 nucleotides line up with TRBD2. From germline, CDR1 is SGHTA and CDR2 FQGNSA. V was clipped by 2 bases and J by 7 bases; unmatched bases: 11. The CDR3 runs 16 residues. CDR3 sequence reads: CASSLRTSGGVGEQYF. CDR3 DNA sequence: TGTGCCAGCAGCTTACGGACTAGCGGAGGGGTGGGGGAGCAGTACTTC.